Below are 7 T cell receptor beta chains sequenced from a single sample in a study of blood T cells in healthy people across ages. Alongside a J-beta primer mix, a sample-barcoded 5' primer served in a second PCR lasting about 7 to 11 cycles. TCRdb used MiXCR to reprocess the 5' RACE reads, holding one entry per CDR3 protein. The sample has 1,800,000 or so distinct CDR3 sequences; about 39% are singletons. Sequences were obtained from blood. Receptors originate from a human donor in good health.

This chain links TRBV7-2 with TRBJ2-1; 8 bases agree with TRBD2. Germline loops: CDR1 SGHTA, CDR2 FQGNSA. Trimming at V came to 4 bases and at J to 5 bases, leaving 7 bases not matched to a gene. The CDR3 has 15 amino acids. The CDR3 coding sequence is TGTGCCAGCAGCTCACGCGGGGGGCCAAACAATGAGCAGTTCTTC. This sequence encodes CASSSRGGPNNEQFF.

The chain joins TRBV20-1 to TRBJ2-1; perhaps TRBD2 as D (5 bases). The CDR3 spans 13 residues. The germline CDR1 and CDR2 sequences are DFQATT and SNEGSKA (reference sequence). Trimming cost V 5 bases and J 2 bases, with 10 bases left between them. CDR3: CSARLTTYNEQFF. The CDR3 coding sequence is TGCAGTGCTCGATTGACTACCTACAATGAGCAGTTCTTC.

This clonotype was seen only a few times. This chain links TRBV5-1 with TRBJ2-1; D perhaps matches TRBD1 (5 bases). This CDR3 is 15 amino acids long. Per germline, CDR1 SGHRS and CDR2 YFSETQ. Trimming pared 6 bases from V and 3 bases from J, leaving 16 bases between. CDR3 protein: CASTVREMNYNEQFF. The CDR3 bases are TGCGCCAGCACCGTCAGGGAAATGAACTACAATGAGCAGTTCTTC.

The gene calls are TRBV5-5 and TRBJ1-2, with D unclear. This CDR3 contains 13 residues. In germline, CDR1 is SGHKS, CDR2 YYEKEE (reference sequence). Trimming shortened V by 2 bases and J by 3 bases, and 8 bases separated the two germline ends. CDR3 residues: CASSFSQYYGYTF. The CDR3 region has the DNA TGTGCCAGCAGCTTTTCACAGTACTATGGCTACACCTTC.

This clonotype appeared a few times. This rearrangement joins TRBV12-3 or TRBV12-4 to TRBJ2-5; D is unclear. V lost 1 base and J 5 bases, leaving 8 bases between the germline ends. The CDR3 is 13 residues long. The CDR3 nucleotides read TGTGCCAGCAGTTTAGAGGGTACGGAGACCCAGTACTTC. This gives the protein CASSLEGTETQYF.

In this sample, this clonotype turned up a few times. The chain recombines TRBV29-1 with TRBJ1-4, with D unresolved. This CDR3 is built from 10 residues. Germline CDR1 and CDR2: SQVTM and ANQGSEA. The germline V and J ends were trimmed by 6 bases and 6 bases, with 5 bases remaining between them. The DNA of the CDR3 is TGCAGCGTCCGGGATGAAAAACTGTTTTTT. Amino acid sequence: CSVRDEKLFF.

In this sample, this clonotype turned up a few times. V usage is TRBV6-2 or TRBV6-3 and J usage is TRBJ2-1, with D tentatively TRBD2 (6 bases). The CDR3 consists of 15 residues. The germline V and J ends were trimmed by 10 bases and 8 bases, with 24 bases remaining between them. Germline assignment: CDR1 MNHEY and CDR2 SVGEGT. CDR3 sequence (DNA): TGTGCCATCTCCGGAGGGGTCACCCCGTTTTATGAGCAGTTCTTC. Protein sequence: CAISGGVTPFYEQFF.